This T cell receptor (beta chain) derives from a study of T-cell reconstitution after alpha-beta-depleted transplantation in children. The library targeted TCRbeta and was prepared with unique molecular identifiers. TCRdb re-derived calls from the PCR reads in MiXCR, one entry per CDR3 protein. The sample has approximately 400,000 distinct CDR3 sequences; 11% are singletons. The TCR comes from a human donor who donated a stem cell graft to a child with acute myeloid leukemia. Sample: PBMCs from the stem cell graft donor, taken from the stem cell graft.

CDR3 region: CASSQVQSTGYNEQFF. CDR3 bases: TGTGCCAGCAGCCAAGTTCAAAGCACAGGCTACAATGAGCAGTTCTTC. This chain joins TRBV3-1 and TRBJ2-1, with TRBD1 as a possible D gene (5 bases). Per germline, CDR1 LGHDT and CDR2 YNNKEL (reference sequence). Trimming cost V 1 base and J 3 bases, with 13 bases left between them. This CDR3 spans 16 amino acids.